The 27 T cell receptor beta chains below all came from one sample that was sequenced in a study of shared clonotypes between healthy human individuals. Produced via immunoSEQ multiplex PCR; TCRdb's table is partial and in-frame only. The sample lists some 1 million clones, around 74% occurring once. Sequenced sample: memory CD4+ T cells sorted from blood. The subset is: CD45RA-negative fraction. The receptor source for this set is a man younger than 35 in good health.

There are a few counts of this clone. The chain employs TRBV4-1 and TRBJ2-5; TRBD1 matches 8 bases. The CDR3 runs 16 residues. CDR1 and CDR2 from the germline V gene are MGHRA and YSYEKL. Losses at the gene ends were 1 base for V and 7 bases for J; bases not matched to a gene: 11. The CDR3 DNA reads TGCGCCAGCAGCCAAGCAGGACAGGGTCTCGGAGGGACCCAGTACTTC. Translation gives CASSQAGQGLGGTQYF.

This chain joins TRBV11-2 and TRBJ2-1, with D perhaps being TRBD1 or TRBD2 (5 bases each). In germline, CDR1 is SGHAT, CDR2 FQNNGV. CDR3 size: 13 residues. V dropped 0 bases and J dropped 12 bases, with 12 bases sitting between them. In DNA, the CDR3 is TGTGCCAGCAGCTTAGATTCGGGGACCCCGCAGTTCTTC. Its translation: CASSLDSGTPQFF.

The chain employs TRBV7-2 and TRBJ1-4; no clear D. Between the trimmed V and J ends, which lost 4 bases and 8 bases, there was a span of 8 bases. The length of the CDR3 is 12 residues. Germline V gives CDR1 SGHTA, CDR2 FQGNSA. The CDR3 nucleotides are TGTGCCAGCAGCTCCAGGCTGGAAAAACTGTTTTTT. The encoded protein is CASSSRLEKLFF.

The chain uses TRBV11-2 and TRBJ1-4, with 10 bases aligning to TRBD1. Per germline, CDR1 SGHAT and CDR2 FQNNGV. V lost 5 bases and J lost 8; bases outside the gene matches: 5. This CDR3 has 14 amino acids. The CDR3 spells CASSTGQGREKLFF. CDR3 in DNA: TGTGCCAGCAGCACGGGACAGGGGAGGGAAAAACTGTTTTTT.

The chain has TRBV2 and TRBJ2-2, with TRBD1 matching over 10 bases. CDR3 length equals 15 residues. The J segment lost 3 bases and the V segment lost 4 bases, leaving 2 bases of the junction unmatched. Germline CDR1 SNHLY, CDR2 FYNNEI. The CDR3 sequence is CASSVDRGDTGELFF. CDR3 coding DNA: TGTGCCAGCAGTGTGGACAGGGGGGACACCGGGGAGCTGTTTTTT.

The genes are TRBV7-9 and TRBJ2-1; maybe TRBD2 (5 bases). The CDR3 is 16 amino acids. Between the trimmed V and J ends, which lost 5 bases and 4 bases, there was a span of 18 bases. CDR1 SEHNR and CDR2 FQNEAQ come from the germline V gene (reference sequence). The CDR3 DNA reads TGTGCCAGCAGCCCGACGGGGAACTCGATGTACAATGAGCAGTTCTTC. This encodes CASSPTGNSMYNEQFF.

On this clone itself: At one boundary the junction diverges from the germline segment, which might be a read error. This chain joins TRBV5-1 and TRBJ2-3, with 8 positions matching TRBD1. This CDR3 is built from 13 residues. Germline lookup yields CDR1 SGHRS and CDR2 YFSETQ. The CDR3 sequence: CASSYRGDAVLDF. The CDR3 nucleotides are TGCGCCAGCAGCTACAGGGGGGATGCAGTATTGGATTTT.

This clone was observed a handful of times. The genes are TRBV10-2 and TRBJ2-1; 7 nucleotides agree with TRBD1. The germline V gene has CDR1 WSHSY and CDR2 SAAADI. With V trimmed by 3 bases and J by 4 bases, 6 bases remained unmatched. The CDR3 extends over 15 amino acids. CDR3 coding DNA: TGCGCCAGCAGTGACCAGCAGGGGGTATACAATGAGCAGTTCTTC. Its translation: CASSDQQGVYNEQFF.

The CDR3 bases are TGTGCCAGCAGCTTACAAGCGGGGGTCCCGCAGTACTTC. Its protein is CASSLQAGVPQYF. The V call is TRBV7-2, the J call TRBJ2-7, with 8 bases identical to TRBD2. With V trimmed by 2 bases and J by 9 bases, 6 bases remained unmatched. CDR3 length: 13 residues. Germline CDR1 reads SGHTA; CDR2 reads FQGNSA.

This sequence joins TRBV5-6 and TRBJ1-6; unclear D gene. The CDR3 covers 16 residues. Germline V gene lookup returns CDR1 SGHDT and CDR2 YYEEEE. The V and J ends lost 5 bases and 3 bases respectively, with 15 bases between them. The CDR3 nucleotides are TGTGCCAGCAGTCCTGTTTATGGGGACTATAATTCACCCCTCCACTTT. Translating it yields CASSPVYGDYNSPLHF.

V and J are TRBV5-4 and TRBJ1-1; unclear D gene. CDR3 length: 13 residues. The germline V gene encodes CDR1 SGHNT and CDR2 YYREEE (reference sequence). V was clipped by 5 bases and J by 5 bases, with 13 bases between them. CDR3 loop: CASRRTSSTEAFF. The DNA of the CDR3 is TGTGCCAGCAGACGAACTTCGTCTACTGAAGCTTTCTTT.

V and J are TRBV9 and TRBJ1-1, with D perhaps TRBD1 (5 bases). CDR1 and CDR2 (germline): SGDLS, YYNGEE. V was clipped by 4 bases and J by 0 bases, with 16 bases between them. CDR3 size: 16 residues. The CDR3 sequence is CASSPPTGGLNTEAFF. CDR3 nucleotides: TGTGCCAGCAGCCCCCCCACGGGGGGATTGAACACTGAAGCTTTCTTT.

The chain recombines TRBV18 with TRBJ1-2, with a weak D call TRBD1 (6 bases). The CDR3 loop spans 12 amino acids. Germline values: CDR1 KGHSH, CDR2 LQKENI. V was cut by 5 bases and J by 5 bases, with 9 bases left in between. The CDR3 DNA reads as TGTGCCAGCTCATCCGGGACATATGGCTACACCTTC. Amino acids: CASSSGTYGYTF.

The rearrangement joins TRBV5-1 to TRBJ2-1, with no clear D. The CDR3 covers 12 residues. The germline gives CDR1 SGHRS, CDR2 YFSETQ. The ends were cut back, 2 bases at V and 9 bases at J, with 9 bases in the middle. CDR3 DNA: TGCGCCAGCAGCTTAAATCAAGTTGAGCAGTTCTTC. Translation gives CASSLNQVEQFF. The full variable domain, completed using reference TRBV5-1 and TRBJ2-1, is KAGVTQTPRYLIKTRGQQVTLSCSPISGHRSVSWYQQTPGQGLQFLFEYFSETQRNKGNFPGRFSGRQFSNSRSEMNVSTLELGDSALYLCASSLNQVEQFFGPGTRLTVL.

The CDR3 nucleotides read TGTGCCACCTCGGGCGGCGGGGATCAAGAGACCCAGTACTTC. Protein product: CATSGGGDQETQYF. The chain links TRBV10-3 to TRBJ2-5, with D maybe TRBD2 (6 bases). Trimming took 10 bases from V and 2 from J, leaving 17 bases between them. The CDR3 covers 14 residues. Germline assignment: CDR1 ENHRY and CDR2 SYGVKD.

The CDR3 region has the DNA TGTGCCTGGAGCCTGGGACAGGGGGCTACCTACGAGCAGTACTTC. Residues: CAWSLGQGATYEQYF. The chain combines TRBV30 with TRBJ2-7; the match to TRBD1 covers 12 bases. V was pared by 3 bases and J by 2 bases, with 5 bases of the junction left unmatched. The germline V gene has CDR1 GTSNPN and CDR2 SVGIG (reference sequence). The CDR3 loop spans 15 amino acids. The complete variable domain, with remaining parts taken from reference TRBV30 and TRBJ2-7, reads SQTIHQWPATLVQPVGSPLSLECTVEGTSNPNLYWYRQAAGRGLQLLFYSVGIGQISSEVPQNLSASRPQDRQFILSSKKLLLSDSGFYLCAWSLGQGATYEQYFGPGTRLTVT.

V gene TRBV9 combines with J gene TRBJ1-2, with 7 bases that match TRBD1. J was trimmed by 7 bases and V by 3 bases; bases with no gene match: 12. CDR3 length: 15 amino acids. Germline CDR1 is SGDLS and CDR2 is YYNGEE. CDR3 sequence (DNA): TGTGCCAGCAGCGGAGAGGGGGCGCGAAGGGGTGGCTACACCTTC. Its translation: CASSGEGARRGGYTF.

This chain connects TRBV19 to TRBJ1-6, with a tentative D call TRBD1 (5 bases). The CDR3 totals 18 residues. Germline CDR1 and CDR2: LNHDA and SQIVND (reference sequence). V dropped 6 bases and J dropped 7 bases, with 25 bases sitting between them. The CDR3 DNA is TGTGCCAGTAGGGACCCCAACGGCGCTGGGGCTAAAAATTCACCCCTCCACTTT. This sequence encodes CASRDPNGAGAKNSPLHF.

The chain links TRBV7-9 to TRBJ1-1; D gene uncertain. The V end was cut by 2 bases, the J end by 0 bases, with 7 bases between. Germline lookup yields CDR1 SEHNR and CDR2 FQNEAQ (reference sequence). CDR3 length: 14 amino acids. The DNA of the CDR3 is TGTGCCAGCAGCTTATCCAACCTGAACACTGAAGCTTTCTTT. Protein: CASSLSNLNTEAFF.

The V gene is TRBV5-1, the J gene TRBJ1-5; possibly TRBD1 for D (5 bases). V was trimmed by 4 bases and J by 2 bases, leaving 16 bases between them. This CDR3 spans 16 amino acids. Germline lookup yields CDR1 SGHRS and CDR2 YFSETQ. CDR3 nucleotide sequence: TGCGCCAGCAGCGAAGCCCCTGCGGGGGGCAATCAGCCCCAGCATTTT. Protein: CASSEAPAGGNQPQHF.

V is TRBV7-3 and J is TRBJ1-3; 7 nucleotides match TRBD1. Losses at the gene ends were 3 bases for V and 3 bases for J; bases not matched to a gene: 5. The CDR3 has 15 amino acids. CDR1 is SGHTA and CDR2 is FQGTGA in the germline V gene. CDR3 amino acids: CASSFAQGIGNTIYF. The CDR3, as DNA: TGTGCCAGCAGCTTCGCACAGGGGATTGGAAACACCATATATTTT. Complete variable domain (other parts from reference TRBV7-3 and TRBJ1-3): GAGVSQTPSNKVTEKGKYVELRCDPISGHTALYWYRQSLGQGPEFLIYFQGTGAADDSGLPNDRFFAVRPEGSVSTLKIQRTERGDSAVYLCASSFAQGIGNTIYFGEGSWLTVV.

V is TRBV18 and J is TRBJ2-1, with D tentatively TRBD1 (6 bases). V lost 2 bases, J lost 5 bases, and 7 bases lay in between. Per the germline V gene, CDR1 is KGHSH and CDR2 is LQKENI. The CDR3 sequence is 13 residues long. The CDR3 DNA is TGTGCCAGCTCACCAGGGACACACAATGAGCAGTTCTTC. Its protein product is CASSPGTHNEQFF.

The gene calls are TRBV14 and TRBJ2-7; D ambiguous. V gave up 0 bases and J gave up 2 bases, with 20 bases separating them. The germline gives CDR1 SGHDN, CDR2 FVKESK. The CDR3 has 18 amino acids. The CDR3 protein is CASSQEFNLVTRAYEQYF. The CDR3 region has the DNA TGTGCCAGCAGCCAAGAATTTAATCTAGTGACACGGGCCTACGAGCAGTACTTC. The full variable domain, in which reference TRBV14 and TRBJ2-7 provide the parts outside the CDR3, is EAGVTQFPSHSVIEKGQTVTLRCDPISGHDNLYWYRRVMGKEIKFLLHFVKESKQDESGMPNNRFLAERTGGTYSTLKVQPAELEDSGVYFCASSQEFNLVTRAYEQYFGPGTRLTVT.

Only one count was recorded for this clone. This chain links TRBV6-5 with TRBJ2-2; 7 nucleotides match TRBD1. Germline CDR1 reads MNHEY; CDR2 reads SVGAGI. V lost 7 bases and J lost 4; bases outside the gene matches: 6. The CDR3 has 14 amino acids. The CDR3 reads CASTHSGGTGELFF. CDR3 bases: TGTGCCAGCACGCACTCAGGGGGCACCGGGGAGCTGTTTTTT.

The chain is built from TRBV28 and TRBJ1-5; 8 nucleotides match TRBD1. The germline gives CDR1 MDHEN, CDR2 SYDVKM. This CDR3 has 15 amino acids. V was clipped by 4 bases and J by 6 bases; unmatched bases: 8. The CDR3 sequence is CASSSRQGIRQPQHF. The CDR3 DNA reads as TGTGCCAGCAGTTCCCGACAGGGGATACGTCAGCCCCAGCATTTT. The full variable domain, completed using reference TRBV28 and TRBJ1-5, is DVKVTQSSRYLVKRTGEKVFLECVQDMDHENMFWYRQDPGLGLRLIYFSYDVKMKEKGDIPEGYSVSREKKERFSLILESASTNQTSMYLCASSSRQGIRQPQHFGDGTRLSIL.

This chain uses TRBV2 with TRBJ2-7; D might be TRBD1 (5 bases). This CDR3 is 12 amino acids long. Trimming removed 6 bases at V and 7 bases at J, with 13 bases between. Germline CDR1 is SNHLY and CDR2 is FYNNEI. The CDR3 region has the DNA TGTGCCAGCAGCGAACTCACAGGAGAGCAGTACTTC. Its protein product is CASSELTGEQYF.

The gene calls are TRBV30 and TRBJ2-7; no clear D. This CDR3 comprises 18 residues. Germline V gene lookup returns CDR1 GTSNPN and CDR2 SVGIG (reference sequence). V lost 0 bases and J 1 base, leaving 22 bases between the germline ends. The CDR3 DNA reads TGTGCCTGGAGTGTAGTATGGGCCGGTCCCCCTTCGTCCTACGAGCAGTACTTC. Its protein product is CAWSVVWAGPPSSYEQYF. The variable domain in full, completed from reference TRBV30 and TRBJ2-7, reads SQTIHQWPATLVQPVGSPLSLECTVEGTSNPNLYWYRQAAGRGLQLLFYSVGIGQISSEVPQNLSASRPQDRQFILSSKKLLLSDSGFYLCAWSVVWAGPPSSYEQYFGPGTRLTVT.